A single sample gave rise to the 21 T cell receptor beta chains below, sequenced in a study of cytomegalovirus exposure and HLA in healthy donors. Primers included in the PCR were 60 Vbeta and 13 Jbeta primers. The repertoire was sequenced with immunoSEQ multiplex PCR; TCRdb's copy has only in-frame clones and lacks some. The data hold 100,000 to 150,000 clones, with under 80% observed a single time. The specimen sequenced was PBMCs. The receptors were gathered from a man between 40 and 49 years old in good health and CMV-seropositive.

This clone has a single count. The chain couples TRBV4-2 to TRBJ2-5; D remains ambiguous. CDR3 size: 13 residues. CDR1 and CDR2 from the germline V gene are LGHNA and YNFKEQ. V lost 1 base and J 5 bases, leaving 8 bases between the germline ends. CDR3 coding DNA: TGTGCCAGCAGCCAAGGGTATGCGGAGACCCAGTACTTC. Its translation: CASSQGYAETQYF.

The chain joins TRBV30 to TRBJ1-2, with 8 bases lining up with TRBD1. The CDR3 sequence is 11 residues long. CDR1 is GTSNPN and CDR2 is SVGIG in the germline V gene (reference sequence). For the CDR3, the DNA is TGTGCATTAGACAGGGGAGGCGGCTACACCTTC. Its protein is CALDRGGGYTF. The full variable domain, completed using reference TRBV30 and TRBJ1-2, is SQTIHQWPATLVQPVGSPLSLECTVEGTSNPNLYWYRQAAGRGLQLLFYSVGIGQISSEVPQNLSASRPQDRQFILSSKKLLLSDSGFYLCALDRGGGYTFGSGTRLTVV.

The CDR3 spells CAWSVHDRGYEQYF. The CDR3 region has the DNA TGTGCCTGGAGTGTACACGACAGGGGTTACGAGCAGTACTTC. The rearrangement uses TRBV30 and TRBJ2-7; TRBD1 aligns across 8 bases. Germline loops: CDR1 GTSNPN, CDR2 SVGIG (reference sequence). The CDR3 runs 14 residues. V shed 0 bases and J 4 bases; nucleotides not matched to a gene: 5.

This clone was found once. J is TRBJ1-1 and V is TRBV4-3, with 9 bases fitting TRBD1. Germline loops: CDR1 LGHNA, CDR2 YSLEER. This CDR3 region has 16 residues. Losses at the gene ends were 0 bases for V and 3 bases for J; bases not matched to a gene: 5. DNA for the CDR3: TGCGCCAGCAGCCAAGACCACAGGGGGCCCTACACTGAAGCTTTCTTT. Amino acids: CASSQDHRGPYTEAFF.

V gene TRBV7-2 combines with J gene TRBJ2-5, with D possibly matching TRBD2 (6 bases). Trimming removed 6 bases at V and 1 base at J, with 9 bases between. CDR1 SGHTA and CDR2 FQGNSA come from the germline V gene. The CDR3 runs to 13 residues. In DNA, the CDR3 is TGTGCCAGCAGTGGGAGGACCCAAGAGACCCAGTACTTC. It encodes CASSGRTQETQYF.

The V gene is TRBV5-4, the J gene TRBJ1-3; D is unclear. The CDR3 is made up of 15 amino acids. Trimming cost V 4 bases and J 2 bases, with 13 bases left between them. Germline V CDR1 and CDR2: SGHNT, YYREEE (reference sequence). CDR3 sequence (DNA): TGTGCCAGCAGCATCCAACCGAGCCCTGGAAACACCATATATTTT. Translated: CASSIQPSPGNTIYF.

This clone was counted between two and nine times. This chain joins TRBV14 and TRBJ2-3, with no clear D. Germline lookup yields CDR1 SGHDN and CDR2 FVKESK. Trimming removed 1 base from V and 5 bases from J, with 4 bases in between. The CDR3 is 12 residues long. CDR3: CASSQGLDTQYF. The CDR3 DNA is TGTGCCAGCAGCCAAGGTCTAGATACGCAGTATTTT.

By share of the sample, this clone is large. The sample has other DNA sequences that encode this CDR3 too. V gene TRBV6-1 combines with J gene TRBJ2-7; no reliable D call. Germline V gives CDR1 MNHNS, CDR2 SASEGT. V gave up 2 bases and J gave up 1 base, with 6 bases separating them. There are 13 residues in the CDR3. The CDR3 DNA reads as TGTGCCAGCAGTGAATTCCTTTCCTACGAGCAGTACTTC. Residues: CASSEFLSYEQYF.

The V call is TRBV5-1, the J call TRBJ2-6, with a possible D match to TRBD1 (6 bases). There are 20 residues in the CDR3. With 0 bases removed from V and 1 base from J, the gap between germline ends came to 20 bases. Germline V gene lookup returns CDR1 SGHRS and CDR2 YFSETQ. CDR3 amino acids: CASSLASRRTDSSGANVLTF. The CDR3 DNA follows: TGCGCCAGCAGCTTGGCGAGTCGGAGGACAGACAGTTCTGGGGCCAACGTCCTGACTTTC.

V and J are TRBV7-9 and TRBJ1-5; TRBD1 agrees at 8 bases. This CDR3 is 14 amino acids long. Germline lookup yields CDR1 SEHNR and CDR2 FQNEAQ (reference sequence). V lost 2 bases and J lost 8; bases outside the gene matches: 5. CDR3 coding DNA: TGTGCCAGCAGCTTACAGGGGGCCCGTGAGCCCCAGCATTTT. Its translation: CASSLQGAREPQHF.

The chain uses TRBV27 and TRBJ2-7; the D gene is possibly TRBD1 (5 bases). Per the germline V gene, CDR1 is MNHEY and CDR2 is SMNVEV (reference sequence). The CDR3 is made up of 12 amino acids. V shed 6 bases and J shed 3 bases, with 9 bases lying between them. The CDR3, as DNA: TGTGCCAGCAGAAGACAGTTCTACGAGCAGTACTTC. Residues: CASRRQFYEQYF.

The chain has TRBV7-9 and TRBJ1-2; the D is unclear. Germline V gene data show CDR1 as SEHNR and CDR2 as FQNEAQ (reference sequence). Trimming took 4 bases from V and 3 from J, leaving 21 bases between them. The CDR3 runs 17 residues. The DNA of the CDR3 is TGTGCCAGCAGCTCCAACTCCGACAAAAGGAAGGACTATGGCTACACCTTC. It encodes CASSSNSDKRKDYGYTF.

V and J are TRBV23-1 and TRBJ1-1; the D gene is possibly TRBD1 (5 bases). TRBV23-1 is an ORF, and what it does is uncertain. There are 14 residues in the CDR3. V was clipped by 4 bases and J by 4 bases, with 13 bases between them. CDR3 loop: CASSRGGVSTEAFF. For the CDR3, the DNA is TGCGCCAGCAGTCGGGGCGGTGTGAGCACTGAAGCTTTCTTT.

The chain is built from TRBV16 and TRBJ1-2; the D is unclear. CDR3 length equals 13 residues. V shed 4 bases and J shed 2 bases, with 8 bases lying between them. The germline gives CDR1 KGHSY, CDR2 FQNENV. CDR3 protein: CASSPTQNYGYTF. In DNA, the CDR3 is TGTGCCAGCAGCCCTACACAGAACTATGGCTACACCTTC. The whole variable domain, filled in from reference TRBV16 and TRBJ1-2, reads GEEVAQTPKHLVRGEGQKAKLYCAPIKGHSYVFWYQQVLKNEFKFLISFQNENVFDETGMPKERFSAKCLPNSPCSLEIQATKLEDSAVYFCASSPTQNYGYTFGSGTRLTVV.

The CDR3 DNA is TGCGCCAGCAGCTTGGGGGCCGGCGGGGAGCTGTTTTTT. Protein product: CASSLGAGGELFF. V usage is TRBV5-1 and J usage is TRBJ2-2, with unresolved D. The V gene lost 0 bases and the J gene lost 7 bases, with 7 bases spanning the gap. The CDR3 extends over 13 amino acids. CDR1 SGHRS and CDR2 YFSETQ come from the germline V gene.

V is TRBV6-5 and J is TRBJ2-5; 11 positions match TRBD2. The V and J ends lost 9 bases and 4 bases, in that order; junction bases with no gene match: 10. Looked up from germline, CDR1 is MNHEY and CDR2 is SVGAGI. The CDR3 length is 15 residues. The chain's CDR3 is CASYHSGRAGETQYF. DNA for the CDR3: TGTGCCAGTTACCATAGCGGGAGGGCCGGAGAGACCCAGTACTTC.

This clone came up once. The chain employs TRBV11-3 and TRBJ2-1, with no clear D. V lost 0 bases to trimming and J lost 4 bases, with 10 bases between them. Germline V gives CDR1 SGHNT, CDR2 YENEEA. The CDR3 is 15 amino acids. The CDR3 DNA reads TGTGCCAGCAGCTTAGATTCAGCGACGTACAATGAGCAGTTCTTC. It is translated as CASSLDSATYNEQFF.

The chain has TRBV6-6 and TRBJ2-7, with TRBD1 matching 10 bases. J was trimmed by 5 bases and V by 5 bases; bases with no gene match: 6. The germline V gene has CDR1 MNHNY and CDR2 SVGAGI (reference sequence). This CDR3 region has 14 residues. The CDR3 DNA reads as TGTGCCAGCAGTCAGGGACAGGGGAGGAACGAGCAGTACTTC. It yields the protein CASSQGQGRNEQYF.

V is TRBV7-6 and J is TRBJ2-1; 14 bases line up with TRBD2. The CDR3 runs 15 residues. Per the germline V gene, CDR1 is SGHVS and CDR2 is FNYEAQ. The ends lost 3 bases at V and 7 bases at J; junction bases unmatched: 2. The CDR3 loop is CASSLGLAGVNEQFF. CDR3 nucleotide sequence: TGTGCCAGCAGCTTGGGACTAGCGGGAGTTAATGAGCAGTTCTTC.

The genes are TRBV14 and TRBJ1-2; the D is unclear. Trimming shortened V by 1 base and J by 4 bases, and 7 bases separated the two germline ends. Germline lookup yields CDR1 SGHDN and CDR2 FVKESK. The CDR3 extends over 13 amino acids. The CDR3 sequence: CASSQVTSYGYTF. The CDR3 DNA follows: TGTGCCAGCAGCCAAGTTACAAGCTATGGCTACACCTTC.

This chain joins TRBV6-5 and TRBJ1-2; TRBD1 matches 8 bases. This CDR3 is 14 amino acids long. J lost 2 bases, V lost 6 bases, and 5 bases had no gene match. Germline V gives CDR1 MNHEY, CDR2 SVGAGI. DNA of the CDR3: TGTGCCAGCAGCTCTCAGGGGGCCAACTATGGCTACACCTTC. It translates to CASSSQGANYGYTF.